This T cell receptor beta chain originates from a study of T cells in localized non-small cell lung cancer. Study-wide points: Paired adjacent lung recovered a median around 52 of the top 100 tumor clones. Among the tissues sampled, uninvolved adjacent lung had the highest T cell clonality, above tumor.

Remarks on this clone: The antigen is undetermined.

Only in-frame clones appear in the TCRdb table, and some are missing; sequencing was by immunoSEQ multiplex PCR. The table lists tens of thousands of clones, 80% to 90% of them singletons, with 13% in the top ten. The receptor was derived from a female donor older than 55 with stage I lung adenocarcinoma. The sequencing used peripheral blood, collected before any cancer treatment.

The CDR3 protein is CASSFEPPGLAGSYEQYF. For the CDR3, the DNA is TGCGCCAGCAGCTTTGAACCCCCGGGGCTAGCGGGTTCCTACGAGCAGTACTTC. J is TRBJ2-7 and V is TRBV5-1; 8 bases fit TRBD2. Germline V gene data show CDR1 as SGHRS and CDR2 as YFSETQ. The CDR3 spans 18 residues. V shed 2 bases, J shed 1 base, and the junction held 14 bases outside the gene matches.